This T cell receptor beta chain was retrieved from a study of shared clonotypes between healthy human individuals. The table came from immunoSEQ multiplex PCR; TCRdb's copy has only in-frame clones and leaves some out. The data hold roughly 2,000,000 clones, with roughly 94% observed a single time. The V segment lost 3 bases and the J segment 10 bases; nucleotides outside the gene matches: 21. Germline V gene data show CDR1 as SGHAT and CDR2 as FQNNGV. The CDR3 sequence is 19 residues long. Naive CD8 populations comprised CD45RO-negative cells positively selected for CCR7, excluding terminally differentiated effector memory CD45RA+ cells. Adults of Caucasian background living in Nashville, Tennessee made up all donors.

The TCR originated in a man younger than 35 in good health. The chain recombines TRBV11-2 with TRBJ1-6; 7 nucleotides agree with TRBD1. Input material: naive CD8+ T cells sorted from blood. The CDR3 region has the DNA TGTGCCAGCAGCTTTCTGCGCCATAACTTCGACAGGGTAGGCTCACCCCTCCACTTT. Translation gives CASSFLRHNFDRVGSPLHF.